The 4 T cell receptor beta chains listed next were all sequenced from one sample in a study of T cells in Graves' hyperthyroidism and ophthalmopathy. Amplification of TCR beta CDR3 regions used RNA as the template. A first-round RT-PCR of the TCR CDR3 used the HTBI primer set. Each CDR3 protein gets one entry after TCRdb re-called the multiplex PCR reads with MiXCR. The profile shows about 700,000 distinct CDR3 sequences, around 13% of them singletons. The sample comprised blood. The receptors stem from a woman younger than 35 with Graves' hyperthyroidism.

This clonotype has ten or more counts. CDR3 residues: CAWSPTLYEQYF. The CDR3 DNA reads TGTGCCTGGAGTCCAACCCTCTACGAGCAGTACTTC. This chain joins TRBV30 and TRBJ2-7; D not certain. The CDR3 is made up of 12 amino acids. The ends were cut back, 2 bases at V and 3 bases at J, with 8 bases in the middle. Germline V lookup: CDR1 GTSNPN, CDR2 SVGIG (reference sequence).

In its sample, this clonotype was seen many times. The J gene is TRBJ1-5, the V gene TRBV6-2 or TRBV6-3; the match to TRBD1 covers 9 bases. CDR1 and CDR2 from the germline V gene are MNHEY and SVGEGT. With V trimmed by 6 bases and J by 5 bases, 5 bases remained unmatched. The CDR3 runs to 14 residues. The CDR3 region is CASRSWTGDQPQHF. CDR3 nucleotide sequence: TGTGCCAGCAGATCCTGGACAGGGGATCAGCCCCAGCATTTT.

The chain couples TRBV7-2 to TRBJ2-5; TRBD1 aligns across 7 bases. The CDR3 has 15 residues. V shed 4 bases, J shed 4 bases, and the junction held 9 bases outside the gene matches. Germline CDR1 and CDR2: SGHTA and FQGNSA. The CDR3: CASSSRTGTAETQYF. The CDR3, as DNA: TGTGCCAGCAGCTCGCGAACCGGGACAGCAGAGACCCAGTACTTC.

This clonotype was counted at least ten times. The chain recombines TRBV7-2 with TRBJ2-5; 8 bases are a match to TRBD1. The CDR3 extends over 14 amino acids. The germline V gene encodes CDR1 SGHTA and CDR2 FQGNSA. V trimming: 3 bases; J trimming: 4 bases; junction bases outside the gene matches: 4. The CDR3 loop is CASSFLTGGETQYF. The CDR3 DNA is TGTGCCAGCAGCTTCCTTACAGGGGGAGAGACCCAGTACTTC.